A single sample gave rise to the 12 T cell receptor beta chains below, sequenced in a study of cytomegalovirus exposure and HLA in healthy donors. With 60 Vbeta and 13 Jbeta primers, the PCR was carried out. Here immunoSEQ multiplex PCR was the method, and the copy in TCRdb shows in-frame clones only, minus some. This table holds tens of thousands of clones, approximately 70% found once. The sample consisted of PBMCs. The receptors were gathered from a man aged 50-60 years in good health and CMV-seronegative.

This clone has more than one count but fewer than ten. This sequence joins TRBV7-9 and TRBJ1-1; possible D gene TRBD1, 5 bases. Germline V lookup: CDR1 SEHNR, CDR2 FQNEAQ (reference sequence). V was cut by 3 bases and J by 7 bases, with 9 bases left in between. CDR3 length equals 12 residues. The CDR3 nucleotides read TGTGCCAGCAGCTTTCAGGGTGGTGAAGCTTTCTTT. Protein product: CASSFQGGEAFF.

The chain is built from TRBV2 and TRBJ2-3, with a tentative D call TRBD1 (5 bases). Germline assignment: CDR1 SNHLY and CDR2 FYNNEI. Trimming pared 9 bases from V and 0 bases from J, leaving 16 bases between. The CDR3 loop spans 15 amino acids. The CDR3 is CARRQPLSSTDTQYF. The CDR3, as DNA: TGTGCCAGAAGACAGCCACTCTCTAGCACAGATACGCAGTATTTT.

The CDR3 sequence: CASSYESVQGTGELFF. The CDR3 coding sequence is TGTGCCAGCAGTTACGAATCGGTTCAGGGGACCGGGGAGCTGTTTTTT. The chain carries TRBV6-5 and TRBJ2-2, with D perhaps matching TRBD1 (6 bases). Germline loops: CDR1 MNHEY, CDR2 SVGAGI. The CDR3 runs to 16 residues. Trimming shortened V by 2 bases and J by 5 bases, and 15 bases separated the two germline ends.

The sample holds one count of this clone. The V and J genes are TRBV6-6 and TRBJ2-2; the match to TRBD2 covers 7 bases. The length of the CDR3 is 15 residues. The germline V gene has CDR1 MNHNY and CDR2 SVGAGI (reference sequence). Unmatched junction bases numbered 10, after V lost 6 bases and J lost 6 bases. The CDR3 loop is CASSPGGDLAGELFF. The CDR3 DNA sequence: TGTGCCAGCAGCCCTGGGGGGGATCTGGCCGGGGAGCTGTTTTTT.

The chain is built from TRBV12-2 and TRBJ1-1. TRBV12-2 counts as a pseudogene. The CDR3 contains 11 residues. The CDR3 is CASREGSGAFF. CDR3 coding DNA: TGTGCAAGTCGAGAGGGTTCGGGCGCTTTCTTT.

The CDR3 protein is CASSLEAGEWVEQYF. The CDR3 DNA follows: TGTGCCAGCAGCTTAGAAGCGGGGGAGTGGGTCGAGCAGTACTTC. The chain carries TRBV5-4 and TRBJ2-7; 8 bases fit TRBD2. V was pared by 2 bases and J by 6 bases, with 10 bases of the junction left unmatched. The CDR3 runs 15 residues. CDR1 is SGHNT, CDR2 YYREEE, per germline (reference sequence).

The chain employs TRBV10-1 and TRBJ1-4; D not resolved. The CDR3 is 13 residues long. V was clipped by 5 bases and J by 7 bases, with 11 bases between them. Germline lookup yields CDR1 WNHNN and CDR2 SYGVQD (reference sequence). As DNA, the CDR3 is TGCGCCAGCAGTACGGGAATAGGTGAAAAACTGTTTTTT. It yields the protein CASSTGIGEKLFF.

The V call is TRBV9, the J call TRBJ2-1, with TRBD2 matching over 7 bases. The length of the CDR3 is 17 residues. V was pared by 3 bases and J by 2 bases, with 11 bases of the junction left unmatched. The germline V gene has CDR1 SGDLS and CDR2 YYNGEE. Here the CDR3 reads CASSAFTSELTYNEQFF. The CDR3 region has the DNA TGTGCCAGCAGCGCCTTTACTAGCGAGCTGACCTACAATGAGCAGTTCTTC.

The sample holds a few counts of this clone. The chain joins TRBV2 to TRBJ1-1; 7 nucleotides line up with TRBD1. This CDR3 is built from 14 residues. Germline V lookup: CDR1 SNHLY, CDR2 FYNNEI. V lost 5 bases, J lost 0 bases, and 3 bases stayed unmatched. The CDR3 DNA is TGTGCCAGCAGTAGACAGGGTATGAACACTGAAGCTTTCTTT. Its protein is CASSRQGMNTEAFF. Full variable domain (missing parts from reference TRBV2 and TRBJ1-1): EPEVTQTPSHQVTQMGQEVILRCVPISNHLYFYWYRQILGQKVEFLVSFYNNEISEKSEIFDDQFSVERPDGSNFTLKIRSTKLEDSAMYFCASSRQGMNTEAFFGQGTRLTVV.

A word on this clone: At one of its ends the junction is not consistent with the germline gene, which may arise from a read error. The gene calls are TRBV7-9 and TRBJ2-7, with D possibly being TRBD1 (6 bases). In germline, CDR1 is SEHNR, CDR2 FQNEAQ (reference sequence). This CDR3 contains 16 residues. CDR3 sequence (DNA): TGTTCCAGCAGCTTAGCCCAGGGGTCCGGCTCCTACGAGCAGTACTTC. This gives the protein CSSSLAQGSGSYEQYF.

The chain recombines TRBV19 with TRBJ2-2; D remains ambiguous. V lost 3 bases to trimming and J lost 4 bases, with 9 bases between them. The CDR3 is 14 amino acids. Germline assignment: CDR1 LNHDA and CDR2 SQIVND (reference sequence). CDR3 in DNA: TGTGCCAGTAGTATCGAGGTGTTCACCGGGGAGCTGTTTTTT. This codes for CASSIEVFTGELFF.

In DNA, the CDR3 is TGTGCCAGCAGTCCCCGATGGGGGGGGAACTACGAGCAGTACTTC. This codes for CASSPRWGGNYEQYF. The chain uses TRBV27 and TRBJ2-7, with 7 nucleotides matching TRBD2. Germline V gene sequence: CDR1 MNHEY, CDR2 SMNVEV (reference sequence). The CDR3 spans 15 residues. J was trimmed by 3 bases and V by 5 bases; bases with no gene match: 10.